A single sample is the source of the 20 T cell receptor beta chains below, sequenced in a study of blood T cell repertoires in COVID-19. Produced via immunoSEQ multiplex PCR; TCRdb's table is partial and in-frame only. The table shows over 65,000 clones, with 70% to 90% occurring only once. The sequencing input was peripheral blood. All receptors derive from a man aged 45-65 years with active or convalescent COVID-19.

The chain has TRBV3-1 (or the pseudogene TRBV3-2) and TRBJ1-3, with TRBD1 matching 8 bases. The CDR3 has 16 amino acids. Losses at the gene ends were 1 base for V and 4 bases for J; bases not matched to a gene: 6. The V gene's germline CDR1 is LGHDT and CDR2 YNNKEL (reference sequence). CDR3: CASSQGPGTGGNTIYF. CDR3 sequence (DNA): TGTGCCAGCAGCCAAGGGCCCGGGACAGGAGGAAACACCATATATTTT.

V and J are TRBV10-1 and TRBJ2-1; 10 bases fit TRBD1. This CDR3 has 14 amino acids. The germline gives CDR1 WNHNN, CDR2 SYGVQD (reference sequence). V lost 8 bases, J lost 9 bases, and 10 bases stayed unmatched. CDR3: CASQPGQGLTEQFF. The CDR3 DNA is TGCGCCAGCCAACCGGGACAGGGGTTGACTGAGCAGTTCTTC.

The chain is built from TRBV5-1 and TRBJ1-1, with a weak D call TRBD1 (6 bases). CDR1 is SGHRS and CDR2 is YFSETQ in the germline V gene. The CDR3 consists of 15 residues. Deletions cut 4 bases from V and 5 bases from J, with 18 bases between. This CDR3 reads CASSPGGGLGTEAFF. The CDR3 DNA is TGCGCCAGCAGCCCGGGAGGGGGGCTGGGGACTGAAGCTTTCTTT.

CDR3 residues: CASSYSGGTQAYEQYF. The CDR3 bases are TGTGCCAGCAGTTACTCTGGCGGGACCCAGGCCTACGAGCAGTACTTC. This chain links TRBV6-5 with TRBJ2-7, with a weak D call TRBD2 (6 bases). CDR3 size: 16 residues. Germline-derived CDR1 and CDR2 are MNHEY and SVGAGI. The germline V and J ends were trimmed by 0 bases and 2 bases, with 14 bases remaining between them.

This chain uses TRBV5-6 with TRBJ2-1; TRBD2 aligns across 13 bases. CDR1 and CDR2 from the germline V gene are SGHDT and YYEEEE. The CDR3 has 19 residues. Trimming removed 4 bases from V and 4 bases from J; junction bases left unmatched: 14. The CDR3 sequence is CASSLLTSGGALDYNEQFF. CDR3 in DNA: TGTGCCAGCAGCCTGCTTACTAGCGGGGGGGCCTTGGATTACAATGAGCAGTTCTTC.

The V and J genes are TRBV18 and TRBJ1-5; 10 bases are shared with TRBD1. CDR1 and CDR2 from the germline V gene are KGHSH and LQKENI. V lost 2 bases, J lost 4 bases, and 14 bases stayed unmatched. The CDR3 has 19 residues. The CDR3 DNA reads TGTGCCAGCTCACCAATAGGTTTAGGAGGGACAGGGGCGAATCAGCCCCAGCATTTT. This encodes CASSPIGLGGTGANQPQHF. The full variable domain, in which reference TRBV18 and TRBJ1-5 provide the parts outside the CDR3, is NAGVMQNPRHLVRRRGQEARLRCSPMKGHSHVYWYRQLPEEGLKFMVYLQKENIIDESGMPKERFSAEFPKEGPSILRIQQVVRGDSAAYFCASSPIGLGGTGANQPQHFGDGTRLSIL.

V is TRBV3-1 (or the pseudogene TRBV3-2) and J is TRBJ1-1; D may be TRBD1 (5 bases). Trimming left V 0 bases short and J 10 bases short, with 12 bases between. The CDR3 is made up of 13 amino acids. Germline V CDR1 and CDR2: LGHDT, YNNKEL (reference sequence). CDR3 coding DNA: TGTGCCAGCAGCCAAGAGATGGGGGAGGGAGCTTTCTTT. It yields the protein CASSQEMGEGAFF.

V usage is TRBV19 and J usage is TRBJ1-1; 9 bases map to TRBD1. CDR1 and CDR2 (germline): LNHDA, SQIVND (reference sequence). V trimming: 3 bases; J trimming: 4 bases; junction bases outside the gene matches: 6. The CDR3 contains 15 residues. CDR3 loop: CASSISGQGGTEAFF. CDR3 nucleotide sequence: TGTGCCAGTAGTATCTCGGGACAGGGCGGCACTGAAGCTTTCTTT. Combining the CDR3 with reference TRBV19 and TRBJ1-1 gives the whole variable domain DGGITQSPKYLFRKEGQNVTLSCEQNLNHDAMYWYRQDPGQGLRLIYYSQIVNDFQKGDIAEGYSVSREKKESFPLTVTSAQKNPTAFYLCASSISGQGGTEAFFGQGTRLTVV.

This clone was observed a handful of times. V usage is TRBV6-6 and J usage is TRBJ2-7; TRBD2 aligns across 8 bases. Trimming at V came to 7 bases and at J to 2 bases, leaving 7 bases not matched to a gene. CDR1 and CDR2 from the germline V gene are MNHNY and SVGAGI (reference sequence). This CDR3 is built from 14 residues. CDR3 residues: CASIAGGSTYEQYF. In DNA, the CDR3 is TGTGCCAGCATCGCGGGGGGTTCCACCTACGAGCAGTACTTC.

The count of this clone is one. The chain carries TRBV6-5 and TRBJ1-4; TRBD1 agrees at 10 bases. The length of the CDR3 is 16 residues. From germline, CDR1 is MNHEY and CDR2 SVGAGI. The trim removed 3 bases at V and 5 bases at J, leaving 6 bases unmatched. CDR3 in DNA: TGTGCCAGCAGTTATACCCTGGGACAGGGGAATGAAAAACTGTTTTTT. Its protein product is CASSYTLGQGNEKLFF.

V is TRBV28 and J is TRBJ2-2, with D perhaps matching TRBD2 (5 bases). V was pared by 1 base and J by 4 bases, with 7 bases between. Germline CDR1 is MDHEN and CDR2 is SYDVKM. CDR3 length: 14 residues. The CDR3, as DNA: TGTGCCAGCAGTTTATCCGGGGTCACCGGGGAGCTGTTTTTT. This gives the protein CASSLSGVTGELFF.

The chain employs TRBV4-3 and TRBJ2-5; 9 positions agree with TRBD2. Germline values: CDR1 LGHNA, CDR2 YSLEER. The CDR3 sequence is 15 residues long. Losses at the gene ends were 4 bases for V and 5 bases for J; bases not matched to a gene: 8. CDR3 in DNA: TGCGCCAGCAGCCGGGGCAGCGGGGGGTGGGAGACCCAGTACTTC. This codes for CASSRGSGGWETQYF.

The J gene is TRBJ2-7, the V gene TRBV6-5; D call uncertain. Germline V CDR1 and CDR2: MNHEY, SVGAGI. The CDR3 has 14 amino acids. The V end lost 5 bases, the J end lost 0 bases, and 11 bases lay between the germline ends. CDR3 coding DNA: TGTGCCAGCAGTCCCCGGCGAGGCTCCTACGAGCAGTACTTC. Translating it yields CASSPRRGSYEQYF.

The chain joins TRBV19 to TRBJ1-2, with 7 bases matching TRBD1. Germline V lookup: CDR1 LNHDA, CDR2 SQIVND (reference sequence). The V and J ends lost 0 bases and 5 bases, in that order; junction bases with no gene match: 9. The CDR3 extends over 16 amino acids. The CDR3 nucleotides read TGTGCCAGTAGTATAGATCGCGCAGGGGGATTATATGGCTACACCTTC. It yields the protein CASSIDRAGGLYGYTF.

The rearrangement joins TRBV6-1 to TRBJ2-1; D may be TRBD2 (6 bases). Germline V gene data show CDR1 as MNHNS and CDR2 as SASEGT. The CDR3 runs 15 residues. With 1 base removed from V and 3 bases from J, the gap between germline ends came to 10 bases. CDR3 in DNA: TGTGCCAGCAGTGAAGAGGCGGGATACTACAATGAGCAGTTCTTC. Its protein is CASSEEAGYYNEQFF.

The rearrangement links TRBV19 to TRBJ2-5; TRBD2 matches 11 bases. V shed 3 bases, J shed 5 bases, and the junction held 5 bases outside the gene matches. Germline V gene sequence: CDR1 LNHDA, CDR2 SQIVND (reference sequence). The CDR3 covers 15 residues. This CDR3 reads CASSISGGARETQYF. The CDR3 nucleotides read TGTGCCAGTAGTATTAGCGGGGGGGCCCGGGAGACCCAGTACTTC.

The chain recombines TRBV2 with TRBJ2-5; tentative D call: TRBD1 (5 bases). V was trimmed by 6 bases and J by 5 bases, leaving 16 bases between them. CDR1 is SNHLY and CDR2 is FYNNEI in the germline V gene. There are 14 residues in the CDR3. Here the CDR3 DNA reads TGTGCCAGCAGCCCTCAGGGAAGGTCGGAGACCCAGTACTTC. It is translated as CASSPQGRSETQYF. Combining the CDR3 with reference TRBV2 and TRBJ2-5 gives the whole variable domain EPEVTQTPSHQVTQMGQEVILRCVPISNHLYFYWYRQILGQKVEFLVSFYNNEISEKSEIFDDQFSVERPDGSNFTLKIRSTKLEDSAMYFCASSPQGRSETQYFGPGTRLLVL.

This clone appeared once. The rearrangement links TRBV30 to TRBJ1-1; D gene uncertain. Germline loops: CDR1 GTSNPN, CDR2 SVGIG (reference sequence). This CDR3 has 13 residues. Trimming pared 0 bases from V and 1 base from J, leaving 6 bases between. In nucleotides, the CDR3 is TGTGCCTGGAGTGTACCGGGGAACACTGAAGCTTTCTTT. This encodes CAWSVPGNTEAFF.

The V call is TRBV6-5, the J call TRBJ2-7, with D perhaps matching TRBD2 (5 bases). Germline V lookup: CDR1 MNHEY, CDR2 SVGAGI. The CDR3 is 13 amino acids. V was cut by 4 bases and J by 3 bases, with 10 bases left in between. The CDR3 bases are TGTGCCAGCAGTTCGGGGTCCCTCTACGAGCAGTACTTC. It specifies CASSSGSLYEQYF.

The chain uses TRBV6-6 and TRBJ1-1; D is perhaps TRBD1 (6 bases). V lost 4 bases and J 1 base, leaving 13 bases between the germline ends. The CDR3 is made up of 15 amino acids. CDR1 MNHNY and CDR2 SVGAGI come from the germline V gene (reference sequence). CDR3 loop: CASSFGGMGNTEAFF. CDR3 DNA sequence: TGTGCCAGCAGTTTTGGGGGCATGGGGAACACTGAAGCTTTCTTT.